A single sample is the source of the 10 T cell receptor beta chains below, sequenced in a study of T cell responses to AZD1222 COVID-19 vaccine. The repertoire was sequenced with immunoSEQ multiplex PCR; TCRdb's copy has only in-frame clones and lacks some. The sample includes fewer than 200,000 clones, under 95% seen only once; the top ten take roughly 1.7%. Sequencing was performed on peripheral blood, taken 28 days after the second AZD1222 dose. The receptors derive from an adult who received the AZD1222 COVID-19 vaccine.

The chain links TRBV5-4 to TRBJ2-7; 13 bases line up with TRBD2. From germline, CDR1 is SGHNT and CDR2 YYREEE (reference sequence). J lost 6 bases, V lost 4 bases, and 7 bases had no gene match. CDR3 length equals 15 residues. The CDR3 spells CASSAGLAGVPEQYF. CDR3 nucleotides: TGTGCCAGCAGCGCCGGACTAGCGGGAGTACCCGAGCAGTACTTC.

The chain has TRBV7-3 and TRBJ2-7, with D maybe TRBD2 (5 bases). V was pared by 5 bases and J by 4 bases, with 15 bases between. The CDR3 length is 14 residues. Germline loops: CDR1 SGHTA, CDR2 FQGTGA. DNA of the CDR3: TGTGCCAGCAGCCCAGGAGGCTCCTCGTACGAGCAGTACTTC. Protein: CASSPGGSSYEQYF.

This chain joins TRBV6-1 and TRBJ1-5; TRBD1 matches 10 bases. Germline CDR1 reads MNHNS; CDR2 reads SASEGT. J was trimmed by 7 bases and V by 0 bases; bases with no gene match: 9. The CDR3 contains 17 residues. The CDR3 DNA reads TGTGCCAGCAGTGAAGCGGGGACAGGGGCGGCTCGGCAGCCCCAGCATTTT. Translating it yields CASSEAGTGAARQPQHF.

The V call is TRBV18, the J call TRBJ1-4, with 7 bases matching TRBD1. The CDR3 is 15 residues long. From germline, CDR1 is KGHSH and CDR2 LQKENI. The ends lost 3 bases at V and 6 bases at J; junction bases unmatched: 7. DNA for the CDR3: TGTGCCAGCTCACCGAGACAGGGATCAGATGAAAAACTGTTTTTT. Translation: CASSPRQGSDEKLFF.

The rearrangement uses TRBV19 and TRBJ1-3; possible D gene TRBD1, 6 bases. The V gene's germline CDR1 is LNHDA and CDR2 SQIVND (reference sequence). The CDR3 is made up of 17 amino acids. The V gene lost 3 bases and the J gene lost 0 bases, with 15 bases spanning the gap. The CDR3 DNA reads TGTGCCAGTAGTATGCCGGGACACCCGAGCTCTGGAAACACCATATATTTT. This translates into CASSMPGHPSSGNTIYF.

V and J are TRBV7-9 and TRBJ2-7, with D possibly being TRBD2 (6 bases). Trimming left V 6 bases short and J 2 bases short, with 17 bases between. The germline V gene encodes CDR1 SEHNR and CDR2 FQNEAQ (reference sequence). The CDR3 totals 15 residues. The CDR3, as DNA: TGTGCCAGCAGTTACCCCGGGGACTTAGCCTACGAGCAGTACTTC. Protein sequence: CASSYPGDLAYEQYF.

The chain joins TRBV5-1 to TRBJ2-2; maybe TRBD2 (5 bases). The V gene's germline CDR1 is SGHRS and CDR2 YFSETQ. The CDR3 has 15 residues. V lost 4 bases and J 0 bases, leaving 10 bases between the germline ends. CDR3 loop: CASSRTDSNTGELFF. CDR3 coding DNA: TGCGCCAGCAGCCGGACGGACTCGAACACCGGGGAGCTGTTTTTT. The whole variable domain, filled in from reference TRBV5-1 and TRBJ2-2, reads KAGVTQTPRYLIKTRGQQVTLSCSPISGHRSVSWYQQTPGQGLQFLFEYFSETQRNKGNFPGRFSGRQFSNSRSEMNVSTLELGDSALYLCASSRTDSNTGELFFGEGSRLTVL.

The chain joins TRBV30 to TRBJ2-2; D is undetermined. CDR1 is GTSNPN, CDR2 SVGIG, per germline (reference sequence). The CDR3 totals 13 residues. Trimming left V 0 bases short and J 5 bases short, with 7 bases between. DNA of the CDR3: TGTGCCTGGAGTGTACAACAGACCGGGGAGCTGTTTTTT. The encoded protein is CAWSVQQTGELFF.

CDR3: CASSLFSSGNTIYF. The CDR3 nucleotides are TGTGCCAGCAGCTTGTTCAGTTCGGGAAACACCATATATTTT. This chain joins TRBV11-3 and TRBJ1-3; D gene uncertain. CDR3 size: 14 residues. Trimming shortened V by 3 bases and J by 4 bases, and 10 bases separated the two germline ends. The germline V gene encodes CDR1 SGHNT and CDR2 YENEEA.

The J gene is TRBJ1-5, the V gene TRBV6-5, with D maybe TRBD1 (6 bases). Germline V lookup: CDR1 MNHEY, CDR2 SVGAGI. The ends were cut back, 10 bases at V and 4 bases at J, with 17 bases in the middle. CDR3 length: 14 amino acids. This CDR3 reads CAIAAGAENQPQHF. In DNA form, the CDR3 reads TGTGCCATCGCTGCGGGGGCGGAAAATCAGCCCCAGCATTTT.